The sequence of this TCR beta chain was determined in a study of immune heterogeneity within non-small cell lung tumors. The V end lost 1 base, the J end lost 0 bases, and 10 bases lay between the germline ends. The germline gives CDR1 SGHRS, CDR2 YFSETQ. The CDR3 extends over 15 amino acids. Template material for each sample was 550 to 700 ng of bulk tumor genomic DNA. The authors collected several far-apart biopsies from each primary tumor during surgery. Curative surgery was undertaken by patients, who had untreated, newly diagnosed non-small cell lung cancer. A first 10-cycle multiplex round used 32 V-gene and 13 J-gene primers on TCR beta CDR3. From the multiplex PCR reads, TCRdb called clonotypes with MiXCR, one entry per CDR3 protein. The data contain more than 3,500 distinct CDR3 sequences, about a fifth of them singletons.

Sequenced sample: lung tumor tissue. The chain is built from TRBV5-1 and TRBJ1-2; no clear D gene. The origin of this receptor is a man in his 70s with non-small cell lung cancer. The chain's CDR3 is CASSLSTNPNYGYTF. DNA for the CDR3: TGCGCCAGCAGCTTGTCCACTAACCCTAACTATGGCTACACCTTC. Supplemented by reference TRBV5-1 and TRBJ1-2, the full variable domain reads KAGVTQTPRYLIKTRGQQVTLSCSPISGHRSVSWYQQTPGQGLQFLFEYFSETQRNKGNFPGRFSGRQFSNSRSEMNVSTLELGDSALYLCASSLSTNPNYGYTFGSGTRLTVV.